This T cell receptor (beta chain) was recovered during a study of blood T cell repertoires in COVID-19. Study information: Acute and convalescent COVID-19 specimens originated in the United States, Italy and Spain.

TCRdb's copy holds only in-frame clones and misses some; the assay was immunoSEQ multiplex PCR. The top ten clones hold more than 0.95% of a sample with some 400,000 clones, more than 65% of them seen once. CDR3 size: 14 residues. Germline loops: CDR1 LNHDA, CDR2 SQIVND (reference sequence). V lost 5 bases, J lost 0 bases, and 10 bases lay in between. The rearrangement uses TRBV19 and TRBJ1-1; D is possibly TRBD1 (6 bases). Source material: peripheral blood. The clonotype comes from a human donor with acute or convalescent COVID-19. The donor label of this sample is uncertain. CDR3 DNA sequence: TGTGCCAGTAGTTCCAGGGGAGTGAACACTGAAGCTTTCTTT. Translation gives CASSSRGVNTEAFF.